The source of this TCR beta chain is a study of beta chain features in type 1 diabetes. Overall study results and limits: When Type 1 diabetes patients were examined, their TCRB CDR3s proved moderately but significantly shorter in all four CD4+ subsets.

cDNA synthesis used the whole RNA isolate, giving expressed TCRB sequences. Sequenced by immunoSEQ multiplex PCR; TCRdb stores in-frame clones only, minus some. The table lists around 650,000 clones, roughly 12% of them singletons. Germline V CDR1 and CDR2: SEHNR, FQNEAQ (reference sequence). The CDR3 contains 15 residues. Trimming pared 2 bases from V and 8 bases from J, leaving 16 bases between. In the case of this clone: Antigen: not known.

This sequence was found in a man aged 25 to 40 with type 1 diabetes. Sample: naive CD4+ T cells from blood. The gene calls are TRBV7-9 and TRBJ2-1; D unclear. The CDR3, as DNA: TGTGCCAGCAGCTTAAAAGGGTTTATGAGCTATGAGCAGTTCTTC. Protein sequence: CASSLKGFMSYEQFF.